This TCR beta chain stems from a study of OX40 agonist ivuxolimab in advanced cancers. Across the study: In this cohort, patients received ivuxolimab, an agonistic anti-OX40 (CD134) antibody. Treatment received earlier with anti-PD-1, anti-PD-L1 or anti-CTLA-4 agents was allowed, and more than 30% had some.

Germline lookup yields CDR1 SGHAT and CDR2 FQDESV (reference sequence). The CDR3 loop spans 15 amino acids. V was shortened by 4 bases and J by 2 bases, with 15 bases between the two germline ends. Comment on this clone: Its target is not known.

Blood specimens came from baseline, cycle 4 day 1, and cycle 7 day 1. Findings and caveats of the study: Normalized expansion of T-cell clones was also low for some nonresponders.

Using immunoSEQ multiplex PCR, the repertoire was profiled, and TCRdb retains in-frame clones only, with some absent. The profile shows roughly 25,000 clones, around two thirds of them singletons. Material: CD4+ or CD8+ T cells sorted from blood, obtained in a trial of the OX40 agonist ivuxolimab. The J gene is TRBJ2-7, the V gene TRBV11-1; D gene unclear. This receptor was identified in an adult with an advanced solid tumor such as melanoma, head and neck, liver or kidney cancer. The CDR3 DNA is TGTGCCAGCAGCTCCATCGACACAGCCACCTACGAGCAGTACTTC. Residues: CASSSIDTATYEQYF.